A single sample gave rise to the 24 T cell receptor beta chains below, sequenced in a study of T cells in Graves' hyperthyroidism and ophthalmopathy. The investigators amplified TCR beta CDR3 regions from RNA transcripts. The HTBI primer set drove a first-round RT-PCR of the TCR CDR3. TCRdb ran MiXCR on the multiplex PCR reads and lists one entry per CDR3 protein. The data show roughly 350,000 distinct CDR3 sequences, with approximately 15% seen just once and around 23% held by the top ten. The source material was blood. Every receptor here comes from a woman aged 25 to 39 with Graves' hyperthyroidism.

The table lists this clonotype with a few counts. V is TRBV5-1 and J is TRBJ2-7, with unresolved D. This CDR3 has 13 residues. V lost 4 bases and J 2 bases, leaving 10 bases between the germline ends. Germline CDR1 is SGHRS and CDR2 is YFSETQ. The CDR3 DNA reads as TGCGCCAGCAGCCCCCCTGATCCCTACGAGCAGTACTTC. Translation gives CASSPPDPYEQYF.

This clonotype was observed at least ten times. The rearrangement uses TRBV28 and TRBJ2-3; D is uncertain. The CDR3 runs 15 residues. V was trimmed by 3 bases and J by 2 bases, leaving 12 bases between them. Germline lookup yields CDR1 MDHEN and CDR2 SYDVKM. In DNA, the CDR3 is TGTGCCAGCAGTTTGGGTTGGCAGATCACAGATACGCAGTATTTT. It codes for CASSLGWQITDTQYF.

Comment on this clonotype: An end of the junction differs from the germline gene, which may be a read error. The chain employs TRBV28 and TRBJ2-5; maybe TRBD1 (5 bases). The CDR3 has 18 residues. Germline CDR1 MDHEN, CDR2 SYDVKM. The DNA for the CDR3 is TGTGCCTGCAGTTCGGACGTTTGGGGCAGTAGGAGCCAAGAGACCCAGTACTTC. Residues: CACSSDVWGSRSQETQYF.

At least ten counts were recorded for this clonotype. The V call is TRBV12-3 or TRBV12-4, the J call TRBJ1-5, with D perhaps TRBD1 (6 bases). V was trimmed by 1 base and J by 7 bases, leaving 11 bases between them. CDR3 length equals 14 residues. The CDR3 is CASSLGGRGQPQHF. CDR3 bases: TGTGCCAGCAGTTTAGGGGGAAGGGGGCAGCCCCAGCATTTT.

There are a few counts of this clonotype. The chain is built from TRBV6-1 and TRBJ2-1; no clear D gene. CDR1 and CDR2 (germline): MNHNS, SASEGT. Trimming cost V 5 bases and J 5 bases, with 13 bases left between them. This CDR3 region has 14 residues. The CDR3 here is CASSSHRRDNEQFF. The CDR3 DNA sequence: TGTGCCAGCAGTTCACACCGGCGAGACAATGAGCAGTTCTTC.

This clonotype showed up many times. The rearrangement joins TRBV24-1 to TRBJ2-1; 12 nucleotides align to TRBD2. CDR1 is KGHDR and CDR2 is SFDVKD in the germline V gene. This CDR3 comprises 16 residues. Trimming at V came to 3 bases and at J to 5 bases, leaving 4 bases not matched to a gene. The CDR3 DNA follows: TGTGCCACCAGTGATCCTAGCGGGAGGGCCCACAATGAGCAGTTCTTC. The encoded protein is CATSDPSGRAHNEQFF.

This clonotype has just a few counts. The rearrangement joins TRBV6-1 to TRBJ2-7; 7 bases map to TRBD1. Germline V gene data show CDR1 as MNHNS and CDR2 as SASEGT. V lost 5 bases, J lost 6 bases, and 10 bases stayed unmatched. This CDR3 is 14 amino acids long. This CDR3 is CASSRQGTVSEQYF. In DNA, the CDR3 is TGTGCCAGCAGTCGACAGGGTACAGTGTCCGAGCAGTACTTC.

This clonotype has only a few counts. This chain uses TRBV15 with TRBJ1-3; 7 nucleotides match TRBD1. V dropped 1 base and J dropped 7; count of bases not matched to a gene: 4. This CDR3 spans 14 amino acids. The germline gives CDR1 LNHNV, CDR2 YYDKDF (reference sequence). In DNA, the CDR3 is TGTGCCACCAGCAGAGGTGCAGGGGGGAACACCATATATTTT. Translated, it gives CATSRGAGGNTIYF.

The chain couples TRBV27 to TRBJ2-3; the match to TRBD1 covers 7 bases. Germline V gene lookup returns CDR1 MNHEY and CDR2 SMNVEV (reference sequence). With 6 bases clipped from V and 5 bases from J, the junction kept 5 bases outside the gene matches. This CDR3 spans 13 amino acids. DNA for the CDR3: TGTGCCAGCAGAAGACAGGGTGGAGATACGCAGTATTTT. It encodes CASRRQGGDTQYF.

Ten or more counts support this clonotype. The chain carries TRBV2 and TRBJ2-7, with a possible D match to TRBD2 (5 bases). The ends were cut back, 4 bases at V and 0 bases at J, with 19 bases in the middle. CDR3 size: 17 residues. From germline, CDR1 is SNHLY and CDR2 FYNNEI. CDR3 amino acids: CASSVPFQAASSYEQYF. The DNA for the CDR3 is TGTGCCAGCAGTGTACCGTTTCAAGCGGCCTCCTCCTACGAGCAGTACTTC. Full variable domain (remainder filled in from reference TRBV2 and TRBJ2-7): EPEVTQTPSHQVTQMGQEVILRCVPISNHLYFYWYRQILGQKVEFLVSFYNNEISEKSEIFDDQFSVERPDGSNFTLKIRSTKLEDSAMYFCASSVPFQAASSYEQYFGPGTRLTVT.

CDR3 coding DNA: TGTGCCAGCTCACCCGGGACTCAAGAGACCCAGTACTTC. This codes for CASSPGTQETQYF. This sequence joins TRBV18 and TRBJ2-5; D is perhaps TRBD2 (6 bases). Germline CDR1 KGHSH, CDR2 LQKENI. This CDR3 is 13 amino acids long. The V end was cut by 3 bases, the J end by 2 bases, with 7 bases between.

There are many counts of this clonotype. The gene calls are TRBV6-1 and TRBJ1-4; D perhaps matches TRBD1 (5 bases). V shed 9 bases and J shed 0 bases, with 8 bases lying between them. The germline V gene has CDR1 MNHNS and CDR2 SASEGT. There are 13 residues in the CDR3. CDR3 sequence reads: CASHRTTNEKLFF. CDR3 coding DNA: TGTGCCAGTCACAGGACAACTAATGAAAAACTGTTTTTT.

This clonotype showed up many times. The chain is built from TRBV12-3 or TRBV12-4 and TRBJ1-2, with unresolved D. There are 15 residues in the CDR3. The V and J ends lost 4 bases and 8 bases respectively, with 20 bases between them. Here the CDR3 DNA reads TGTGCCAGCAGTTATCGTCCGGAACCATTACGGGGCTACACCTTC. It is translated as CASSYRPEPLRGYTF.

V gene TRBV19 combines with J gene TRBJ1-5; D might be TRBD1 (6 bases). CDR1 is LNHDA, CDR2 SQIVND, per germline (reference sequence). V was pared by 7 bases and J by 12 bases, with 19 bases between. This CDR3 contains 13 residues. The CDR3 reads CASTDTRGGLQHF. DNA for the CDR3: TGTGCCAGTACCGACACAAGGGGGGGTCTCCAGCATTTT.

Notes on this clonotype: A much larger clone lies one base from this, so it may be a read error. The chain has TRBV28 and TRBJ1-2; D not resolved. The CDR3 is 13 amino acids. Germline V gene sequence: CDR1 MDHEN, CDR2 SYDVKM. Written as DNA, the CDR3 is TGTGCCAGCAGGACCTCAGCTTACTATGGCTACGCCTTC. It yields the protein CASRTSAYYGYAF.

The table lists this clonotype with many counts. This chain connects TRBV28 to TRBJ1-4, with TRBD1 as a possible D gene (5 bases). This CDR3 contains 15 residues. With 1 base removed from V and 3 bases from J, the gap between germline ends came to 9 bases. The germline V gene encodes CDR1 MDHEN and CDR2 SYDVKM. CDR3: CASSLYRLSNEKLFF. The CDR3 DNA reads as TGTGCCAGCAGTTTATACAGGCTTTCTAATGAAAAACTGTTTTTT.

The chain recombines TRBV3-1 with TRBJ2-3; 7 bases map to TRBD2. CDR1 LGHDT and CDR2 YNNKEL come from the germline V gene (reference sequence). The CDR3 runs 13 residues. V shed 4 bases and J 10 bases; nucleotides not matched to a gene: 8. CDR3 bases: TGTGCCAGCAGCCGGATGGGACTACCGTCGCAGTATTTT. Translated: CASSRMGLPSQYF.

The chain links TRBV6-5 to TRBJ2-7; D perhaps matches TRBD1 (6 bases). The V end lost 0 bases, the J end lost 2 bases, and 8 bases lay between the germline ends. Germline V gives CDR1 MNHEY, CDR2 SVGAGI. This CDR3 region has 14 residues. The CDR3 sequence: CASSYSGDTYEQYF. The CDR3 DNA is TGTGCCAGCAGTTACTCCGGGGACACCTACGAGCAGTACTTC.

Many counts were recorded for this clonotype. The rearrangement links TRBV18 to TRBJ2-7; 7 positions agree with TRBD2. Germline CDR1 reads KGHSH; CDR2 reads LQKENI. The CDR3 loop spans 15 amino acids. V shed 4 bases, J shed 4 bases, and the junction held 10 bases outside the gene matches. CDR3 amino acids: CASSLQGGLEYEQYF. As DNA, the CDR3 is TGTGCCAGCTCACTTCAGGGAGGGCTTGAGTACGAGCAGTACTTC.

This clonotype was counted many times. The chain carries TRBV10-3 and TRBJ2-7; TRBD2 matches at 9 bases. V shed 0 bases, J shed 5 bases, and the junction held 8 bases outside the gene matches. The CDR3 covers 16 residues. CDR1 and CDR2 from the germline V gene are ENHRY and SYGVKD. CDR3 sequence reads: CAISESSGSALDEQYF. In DNA form, the CDR3 reads TGTGCCATCAGTGAGTCTAGCGGGAGTGCTTTGGACGAGCAGTACTTC.

This clonotype has ten or more counts. This sequence joins TRBV12-3 or TRBV12-4 and TRBJ2-3, with 16 nucleotides matching TRBD2. The CDR3 has 17 residues. With 6 bases clipped from V and 1 base from J, the junction kept 4 bases outside the gene matches. The CDR3 loop is CASRGTSGRAGTDTQYF. In DNA form, the CDR3 reads TGTGCCAGCAGAGGGACTAGCGGGAGGGCCGGCACAGATACGCAGTATTTT.

The table lists this clonotype with many counts. This chain links TRBV5-1 with TRBJ1-2; 7 nucleotides align to TRBD1. CDR1 and CDR2 from the germline V gene are SGHRS and YFSETQ. Trimming removed 4 bases from V and 6 bases from J; junction bases left unmatched: 3. CDR3 length equals 12 residues. Here the CDR3 reads CASSPTGNGYTF. The CDR3 nucleotides read TGCGCCAGCAGCCCGACAGGGAATGGCTACACCTTC.

This chain links TRBV10-1 with TRBJ2-3; D is ambiguous. V was cut by 5 bases and J by 1 base, with 10 bases left in between. This CDR3 has 14 amino acids. The germline V gene encodes CDR1 WNHNN and CDR2 SYGVQD (reference sequence). CDR3 sequence reads: CASSKGIGTDTQYF. CDR3 nucleotides: TGCGCCAGCAGTAAGGGCATCGGCACAGATACGCAGTATTTT.

The chain uses TRBV28 and TRBJ2-6; D tentatively reads TRBD1 or TRBD2 (5 bases each). The CDR3 loop spans 12 amino acids. Germline loops: CDR1 MDHEN, CDR2 SYDVKM. V was clipped by 8 bases and J by 6 bases, with 8 bases between them. The chain's CDR3 is CASGGEANVLTF. CDR3 coding DNA: TGTGCCAGCGGGGGAGAGGCCAACGTCCTGACTTTC.